A single sample is the source of the 29 T cell receptor beta chains below, sequenced in a study of blood T cells in healthy people across ages. Then a second PCR, running roughly 7 to 11 cycles, was carried out with a sample-barcoded 5' primer and a J-beta primer mix. TCRdb re-called the 5' RACE reads through MiXCR, storing one row per CDR3 protein. The table has roughly 560,000 distinct CDR3 sequences, 24% seen once. These same records also appear under a second study, on T cells of mothers and their children.

Input material: blood. The receptors derive from a boy aged 5-17 years in good health.

This clonotype was seen a few times. The genes are TRBV12-3 or TRBV12-4 and TRBJ1-4; D gene uncertain. The CDR3 runs 15 residues. The V and J ends lost 5 bases and 8 bases respectively, with 18 bases between them. CDR3: CASSPHSSFGEKLFF. DNA of the CDR3: TGTGCCAGCAGTCCCCACTCGTCGTTTGGGGAAAAACTGTTTTTT.

The chain carries TRBV7-2 and TRBJ2-7, with 7 bases aligning to TRBD1. V trimming: 4 bases; J trimming: 2 bases; junction bases outside the gene matches: 5. The CDR3 covers 14 residues. Per germline, CDR1 SGHTA and CDR2 FQGNSA. The CDR3 coding sequence is TGTGCCAGCAGCTACGACAGGGTGGCCTACGAGCAGTACTTC. Its protein is CASSYDRVAYEQYF.

This clonotype turned up a few times. The J gene is TRBJ2-3, the V gene TRBV7-9; 9 nucleotides line up with TRBD2. The CDR3 extends over 15 amino acids. From germline, CDR1 is SEHNR and CDR2 FQNEAQ (reference sequence). With 5 bases clipped from V and 2 bases from J, the junction kept 5 bases outside the gene matches. The CDR3 DNA is TGTGCCAGCAGCCTTAGCGGGGGCCCCACAGATACGCAGTATTTT. Translation gives CASSLSGGPTDTQYF.

Notes on this clonotype: An end of the junction differs from the germline gene, which may be a read error. This chain connects TRBV18 to TRBJ1-5; D call uncertain. From germline, CDR1 is KGHSH and CDR2 LQKENI. CDR3 length: 13 amino acids. The CDR3 DNA sequence: TGTGCCAGCTCACCGGTTAGCTATCAGCCCCAGCATTTT. It translates to CASSPVSYQPQHF.

This clonotype was counted ten times or more. The chain joins TRBV4-2 to TRBJ1-5, with 7 positions matching TRBD1. With V trimmed by 2 bases and J by 4 bases, 2 bases remained unmatched. The germline V gene has CDR1 LGHNA and CDR2 YNFKEQ. The CDR3 is 14 amino acids. CDR3 loop: CASSQPGGNQPQHF. The CDR3 nucleotides are TGTGCCAGCAGCCAACCAGGGGGGAATCAGCCCCAGCATTTT.

In its sample, this clonotype was seen a few times. V and J are TRBV7-2 and TRBJ2-7; D gene ambiguous. The germline V gene has CDR1 SGHTA and CDR2 FQGNSA. CDR3 length: 15 residues. V lost 1 base, J lost 2 bases, and 12 bases lay in between. The CDR3 spells CASSLGAAVTYEQYF. CDR3 DNA sequence: TGTGCCAGCAGCTTAGGAGCCGCGGTAACCTACGAGCAGTACTTC. The entire variable domain, with the rest obtained from reference TRBV7-2 and TRBJ2-7, is as follows: GAGVSQSPSNKVTEKGKDVELRCDPISGHTALYWYRQSLGQGLEFLIYFQGNSAPDKSGLPSDRFSAERTGGSVSTLTIQRTQQEDSAVYLCASSLGAAVTYEQYFGPGTRLTVT.

The rearrangement links TRBV5-1 to TRBJ1-1; TRBD1 is a possible D gene (5 bases). CDR1 is SGHRS, CDR2 YFSETQ, per germline. The CDR3 contains 15 residues. V was cut by 0 bases and J by 1 base, with 10 bases left in between. CDR3 residues: CASSLAQGGNTEAFF. CDR3 coding DNA: TGCGCCAGCAGCTTGGCCCAGGGCGGGAACACTGAAGCTTTCTTT.

In this sample, this clonotype turned up a few times. This chain connects TRBV6-5 to TRBJ2-5, with a weak D call TRBD1 (5 bases). V shed 5 bases and J shed 7 bases, with 14 bases lying between them. Germline values: CDR1 MNHEY, CDR2 SVGAGI. The CDR3 is 13 amino acids. This CDR3 reads CASSPDPQGTQYF. CDR3 sequence (DNA): TGTGCCAGCAGTCCCGACCCCCAGGGGACCCAGTACTTC.

The J gene is TRBJ1-1, the V gene TRBV5-1; D remains ambiguous. Between the trimmed V and J ends, which lost 0 bases and 6 bases, there was a span of 3 bases. Germline V gene data show CDR1 as SGHRS and CDR2 as YFSETQ. CDR3 length: 11 residues. The CDR3 bases are TGCGCCAGCAGCTTGGAAGCTGAAGCTTTCTTT. Translated: CASSLEAEAFF.

The V gene is TRBV7-2, the J gene TRBJ2-4; D is unclear. The CDR3 is 13 amino acids. Trimming removed 2 bases at V and 8 bases at J, with 10 bases between. The germline V gene encodes CDR1 SGHTA and CDR2 FQGNSA. The CDR3 DNA reads TGTGCCAGCAGCTTAAGTCTGGGTGACATTCAGTACTTC. Translating gives CASSLSLGDIQYF. Full variable domain (outside the CDR3, taken from reference TRBV7-2 and TRBJ2-4): GAGVSQSPSNKVTEKGKDVELRCDPISGHTALYWYRQSLGQGLEFLIYFQGNSAPDKSGLPSDRFSAERTGGSVSTLTIQRTQQEDSAVYLCASSLSLGDIQYFGAGTRLSVL.

The V gene is TRBV27, the J gene TRBJ1-4; TRBD1 matches at 9 bases. The V gene end was trimmed by 5 bases and the J gene end by 7 bases; junction bases not matched to a gene: 8. The CDR3 is made up of 15 amino acids. CDR1 and CDR2 from the germline V gene are MNHEY and SMNVEV (reference sequence). In DNA form, the CDR3 reads TGTGCCAGCAGTACCAGGACAGGGGAGGGTGAAAAACTGTTTTTT. Amino acid sequence: CASSTRTGEGEKLFF.

V usage is TRBV28 and J usage is TRBJ1-4; D remains ambiguous. The CDR3 consists of 13 residues. Germline-derived CDR1 and CDR2 are MDHEN and SYDVKM. Trimming stripped 2 bases from V and 6 bases from J, with 7 bases between. The CDR3 here is CASSLAGYEKLFF. Written as DNA, the CDR3 is TGTGCCAGCAGTTTAGCAGGCTATGAAAAACTGTTTTTT.

For the CDR3, the DNA is TGTGCCAGCAGCCAAGGACTAGCAAGAGTGGACGAGCAGTACTTC. This translates into CASSQGLARVDEQYF. The gene calls are TRBV3-1 and TRBJ2-7, with TRBD2 identical over 7 bases. Germline loops: CDR1 LGHDT, CDR2 YNNKEL (reference sequence). This CDR3 spans 15 amino acids. With 1 base clipped from V and 5 bases from J, the junction kept 8 bases outside the gene matches.

The V and J genes are TRBV7-9 and TRBJ2-5; unclear D gene. Trimming cost V 3 bases and J 5 bases, with 13 bases left between them. Germline CDR1 reads SEHNR; CDR2 reads FQNEAQ (reference sequence). CDR3 size: 14 residues. The CDR3 DNA follows: TGTGCCAGCAGCTTTATATCCCGTCCGGAGACCCAGTACTTC. It is translated as CASSFISRPETQYF.

This clonotype was counted a few times. The chain is built from TRBV28 and TRBJ2-1; TRBD1 or TRBD2 may be the D gene (5 bases each). This CDR3 comprises 18 residues. V lost 8 bases and J lost 2, with 25 bases in between. Germline CDR1 and CDR2: MDHEN and SYDVKM. The CDR3 coding sequence is TGTGCCAGCGCAACACCCTATCGGGGACCACCCCCCTACAATGAGCAGTTCTTC. Translation: CASATPYRGPPPYNEQFF.

The gene calls are TRBV12-3 or TRBV12-4 and TRBJ1-1; D is uncertain. Between the trimmed V and J ends, which lost 7 bases and 4 bases, there was a span of 10 bases. The CDR3 spans 12 residues. The CDR3 loop reads CASNYLGTEAFF. The CDR3 nucleotides read TGTGCCAGCAACTATCTGGGCACTGAAGCTTTCTTT.

This chain joins TRBV15 and TRBJ2-5; no reliable D call. The CDR3 length is 14 residues. In germline, CDR1 is LNHNV, CDR2 YYDKDF (reference sequence). V was shortened by 0 bases and J by 3 bases, with 8 bases between the two germline ends. The CDR3 region has the DNA TGTGCCACCAGCAGAGATAACATCGAAGAGACCCAGTACTTC. Translating it yields CATSRDNIEETQYF.

The chain has TRBV6-2 or TRBV6-3 and TRBJ2-5; maybe TRBD2 (5 bases). The J call may be in error: the DNA end matches TRBJ2-1 better. In germline, CDR1 is MNHEY, CDR2 SVGEGT. The CDR3 runs to 12 residues. CDR3 DNA: TGTGCCAGCAAACGGGGATACAATGAGCAGTTCTTC. Its translation: CASKRGYNEQFF.

The chain recombines TRBV7-2 with TRBJ1-1, with a weak D call TRBD1 (5 bases). The CDR3 loop spans 14 amino acids. Trimming removed 3 bases at V and 1 base at J, with 9 bases between. The germline V gene has CDR1 SGHTA and CDR2 FQGNSA. The CDR3 DNA reads as TGTGCCAGCAGCTTCGACAGCAAGAACACTGAAGCTTTCTTT. It yields the protein CASSFDSKNTEAFF.

V usage is TRBV25-1 and J usage is TRBJ2-3, with 8 bases that match TRBD2. CDR3 length: 15 amino acids. Germline V lookup: CDR1 MGHDK, CDR2 SYGVNS. V dropped 4 bases and J dropped 4; count of bases not matched to a gene: 7. The CDR3 region is CASSGQRGPPDTQYF. The CDR3 region has the DNA TGTGCCAGCAGTGGGCAGCGGGGGCCCCCAGATACGCAGTATTTT.

This chain uses TRBV6-6 with TRBJ2-7; no reliable D call. CDR1 MNHNY and CDR2 SVGAGI come from the germline V gene (reference sequence). The CDR3 is made up of 13 amino acids. The ends were cut back, 6 bases at V and 3 bases at J, with 12 bases in the middle. The CDR3 sequence is CASSTDGDYEQYF. The CDR3 coding sequence is TGTGCCAGCAGCACAGACGGTGACTACGAGCAGTACTTC.

The gene calls are TRBV7-2 and TRBJ2-7; the match to TRBD2 covers 7 bases. The CDR3 covers 14 residues. Germline V gene lookup returns CDR1 SGHTA and CDR2 FQGNSA. Trimming cost V 11 bases and J 5 bases; bases outside gene matches: 15. This chain's CDR3 is CASSVGGSRNEQYF. CDR3 bases: TGTGCCTCATCGGTCGGCGGGAGTCGCAACGAGCAGTACTTC.

This clonotype has more than one count but fewer than ten. The rearrangement links TRBV21-1 to TRBJ2-5; the table's D call TRBD1 went unverified against the DNA. Judging by the DNA end, TRBJ2-7 fits better; the J call may be wrong. TRBV21-1 is classified as a pseudogene. The CDR3 has 15 amino acids. CDR3 amino acids: CASSMGWDLYDEQYF. CDR3 DNA: TGTGCCAGCAGCATGGGTTGGGACCTGTATGACGAGCAGTACTTC.

Note on this clonotype: One end of the junction varies from germline; a read error may be responsible. V is TRBV4-3 and J is TRBJ2-3; D uncertain. In germline, CDR1 is LGHNA, CDR2 YSLEER. The CDR3 has 12 residues. The CDR3 sequence: CTSSPGGVTQYF. CDR3 bases: TGCACCAGCAGCCCGGGCGGTGTTACGCAGTATTTT.

The chain joins TRBV28 to TRBJ2-4; 8 bases agree with TRBD2. The CDR3 loop spans 15 amino acids. The germline CDR1 and CDR2 sequences are MDHEN and SYDVKM. With V trimmed by 3 bases and J by 7 bases, 8 bases remained unmatched. CDR3 protein: CASSFPGGPGNIQYF. For the CDR3, the DNA is TGTGCCAGCAGTTTTCCGGGAGGGCCGGGTAACATTCAGTACTTC. The full variable domain, in which reference TRBV28 and TRBJ2-4 provide the parts outside the CDR3, is DVKVTQSSRYLVKRTGEKVFLECVQDMDHENMFWYRQDPGLGLRLIYFSYDVKMKEKGDIPEGYSVSREKKERFSLILESASTNQTSMYLCASSFPGGPGNIQYFGAGTRLSVL.

The J gene is TRBJ2-2, the V gene TRBV20-1; TRBD1 matches 8 bases. Germline V gene sequence: CDR1 DFQATT, CDR2 SNEGSKA (reference sequence). The V segment lost 3 bases and the J segment 5 bases; nucleotides outside the gene matches: 2. The CDR3 length is 13 residues. Written as DNA, the CDR3 is TGCAGTGCTAGTAGACAGGGGACCGGGGAGCTGTTTTTT. Encoded protein: CSASRQGTGELFF.

This clonotype was seen more than once but under ten times. A read error may account for a junction end that differs from germline. The rearrangement uses TRBV7-2 and TRBJ2-3; maybe TRBD2 (5 bases). Per the germline V gene, CDR1 is SGHTA and CDR2 is FQGNSA. The CDR3 runs 17 residues. The DNA for the CDR3 is TGTGCCAGCAGCTTAGCTCCGTGGGGATCTAGCACAGACACGCAGTATTTT. This codes for CASSLAPWGSSTDTQYF.

This chain links TRBV12-3 or TRBV12-4 with TRBJ1-1; D call uncertain. This CDR3 is built from 14 residues. Trimming removed 5 bases at V and 1 base at J, with 11 bases between. CDR3 nucleotide sequence: TGTGCCAGCAGTGCAGGAAGATGGAACACTGAAGCTTTCTTT. Its translation is CASSAGRWNTEAFF.

The chain couples TRBV3-1 to TRBJ1-2, with TRBD1 matching 8 bases. Germline V gene sequence: CDR1 LGHDT, CDR2 YNNKEL (reference sequence). Losses at the gene ends were 4 bases for V and 7 bases for J; bases not matched to a gene: 14. This CDR3 region has 16 residues. CDR3 amino acids: CASSPKTGQGGTGYTF. CDR3 DNA: TGTGCCAGCAGCCCGAAAACAGGACAGGGTGGCACTGGCTACACCTTC. The whole variable domain, filled in from reference TRBV3-1 and TRBJ1-2, reads DTAVSQTPKYLVTQMGNDKSIKCEQNLGHDTMYWYKQDSKKFLKIMFSYNNKELIINETVPNRFSPKSPDKAHLNLHINSLELGDSAVYFCASSPKTGQGGTGYTFGSGTRLTVV.